The 7 T cell receptor beta chains below all came from one sample that was sequenced in a study of cytomegalovirus exposure and HLA in healthy donors. PCR primers comprised 60 Vbeta and 13 Jbeta primers. Profiled with immunoSEQ multiplex PCR; TCRdb holds only in-frame clones, not every one. This table has roughly 110,000 clones, approximately 80% appearing once. Specimen: PBMCs. All receptors derive from a woman younger than 35 in good health and CMV-seronegative.

V is TRBV7-9 and J is TRBJ2-7; D is ambiguous. The V and J ends lost 1 base and 1 base respectively, with 8 bases between them. Germline assignment: CDR1 SEHNR and CDR2 FQNEAQ (reference sequence). The CDR3 loop spans 14 amino acids. This chain's CDR3 is CASSLGRYSYEQYF. The CDR3 DNA reads as TGTGCCAGCAGCTTAGGCAGGTATTCCTACGAGCAGTACTTC.

This clone was observed a single time. The V and J genes are TRBV19 and TRBJ1-1; no definite D call. Per the germline V gene, CDR1 is LNHDA and CDR2 is SQIVND (reference sequence). With 6 bases removed from V and 0 bases from J, the gap between germline ends came to 8 bases. The CDR3 extends over 13 amino acids. CDR3: CASRGGMNTEAFF. The CDR3 DNA is TGTGCCAGTAGGGGAGGGATGAACACTGAAGCTTTCTTT. Based on the CDR3 plus reference TRBV19 and TRBJ1-1, the full variable domain is DGGITQSPKYLFRKEGQNVTLSCEQNLNHDAMYWYRQDPGQGLRLIYYSQIVNDFQKGDIAEGYSVSREKKESFPLTVTSAQKNPTAFYLCASRGGMNTEAFFGQGTRLTVV.

V gene TRBV28 combines with J gene TRBJ1-2; unclear D gene. The CDR3 extends over 12 amino acids. Trimming left V 4 bases short and J 3 bases short, with 6 bases between. CDR1 and CDR2 (germline): MDHEN, SYDVKM. In DNA, the CDR3 is TGTGCCAGCAGTTACGGGGACTATGGCTACACCTTC. The encoded protein is CASSYGDYGYTF.

The chain is built from TRBV2 and TRBJ2-3, with 8 bases identical to TRBD2. This CDR3 contains 14 residues. V trimming: 3 bases; J trimming: 6 bases; junction bases outside the gene matches: 5. The V gene's germline CDR1 is SNHLY and CDR2 FYNNEI. The CDR3 spells CASSDGLAWDTQYF. The CDR3 DNA reads as TGTGCCAGCAGTGACGGACTAGCCTGGGATACGCAGTATTTT.

The chain joins TRBV19 to TRBJ2-2; 7 nucleotides match TRBD1. CDR3 length: 16 residues. CDR1 LNHDA and CDR2 SQIVND come from the germline V gene (reference sequence). The V and J ends lost 3 bases and 4 bases, in that order; junction bases with no gene match: 8. The CDR3 spells CASSIERGQSTGELFF. CDR3 sequence (DNA): TGTGCCAGTAGTATCGAGAGGGGGCAGAGCACCGGGGAGCTGTTTTTT. Using reference TRBV19 and TRBJ2-2 for the parts outside the CDR3, the full variable domain is DGGITQSPKYLFRKEGQNVTLSCEQNLNHDAMYWYRQDPGQGLRLIYYSQIVNDFQKGDIAEGYSVSREKKESFPLTVTSAQKNPTAFYLCASSIERGQSTGELFFGEGSRLTVL.

This clone has just a few counts. The CDR3 nucleotides are TGTGCCAGCAGTTCTGGGACAGGGGTCTCCAATGAGCAGTTCTTC. Encoded protein: CASSSGTGVSNEQFF. The rearrangement joins TRBV6-5 to TRBJ2-1, with TRBD1 matching over 10 bases. The CDR3 length is 15 residues. With 4 bases clipped from V and 6 bases from J, the junction kept 6 bases outside the gene matches. Germline V gives CDR1 MNHEY, CDR2 SVGAGI.

The chain has TRBV4-1 and TRBJ2-1; TRBD1 might be the D (7 bases). The CDR3 is made up of 16 amino acids. Germline V gives CDR1 MGHRA, CDR2 YSYEKL. V lost 1 base to trimming and J lost 2 bases, with 12 bases between them. In DNA form, the CDR3 reads TGCGCCAGCAGCCAAGCGCGCAGGGGGGCCTACAATGAGCAGTTCTTC. Translating it yields CASSQARRGAYNEQFF.